These T cell receptor beta chains were read from a single sample in a study of cytomegalovirus exposure and HLA in healthy donors. Assay: immunoSEQ multiplex PCR; the TCRdb copy retains only in-frame clones and omits some. The repertoire holds approximately 89,000 clones, with more than 70% as singletons. Source material: PBMCs. Receptors were obtained from a man aged 25-40 years in good health and CMV-seronegative. Both conserved end residues are part of each CDR3. The D gene is left open where the match is weak. Rows may omit the clone size; those that give it use once, few, many or a size class.

length,size,V,J,D,CDR3,DNA
15,few,TRBV9,TRBJ2-3,TRBD1,CASSPYRGRTDTQYF,TGTGCCAGCAGCCCCTACAGGGGGCGGACAGATACGCAGTATTTT
16,-,TRBV7-9,TRBJ2-4,-,CASSRTFPLAKNIQYF,TGTGCCAGCAGCCGGACTTTCCCCCTAGCCAAAAACATTCAGTACTTC
14,few,TRBV6-5,TRBJ2-1,TRBD2,CASSPGTSGRRQFF,TGTGCCAGCAGTCCCGGGACTAGCGGGAGACGGCAGTTCTTC
14,once,TRBV6-5,TRBJ2-7,TRBD1,CASTRGQASYEQYF,TGTGCCAGCACTAGGGGACAGGCCAGCTACGAGCAGTACTTC
12,few,TRBV6-1,TRBJ2-7,-,CASRYSSYEQYF,TGTGCCAGCAGATACAGCTCCTACGAGCAGTACTTC
13,-,TRBV7-9,TRBJ1-2,-,CASSAGQYYGYTF,TGTGCCAGCAGCGCCGGACAGTACTATGGCTACACCTTC
15,-,TRBV4-2,TRBJ1-1,-,CASSQEGGKNTEAFF,TGTGCCAGCAGCCAAGAAGGCGGGAAGAACACTGAAGCTTTCTTT
15,few,TRBV6-4,TRBJ2-1,TRBD2,CASSETSGSFNEQFF,TGTGCCAGCAGTGAGACTAGCGGGAGTTTCAATGAGCAGTTCTTC
15,-,TRBV28,TRBJ1-1,-,CASSLGGQKNTEAFF,TGTGCCAGCAGTTTGGGTGGGCAAAAGAACACTGAAGCTTTCTTT
15,-,TRBV12-2,TRBJ2-1,-,CASRLGTGSYNEQFF,TGTGCAAGTCGCTTAGGGACAGGTTCCTACAATGAGCAGTTCTTC
16,-,TRBV10-3,TRBJ2-1,-,CAISESMAGSYNEQFF,TGTGCCATCAGTGAGTCTATGGCGGGCTCCTACAATGAGCAGTTCTTC
14,-,TRBV27,TRBJ2-7,TRBD1,CASSPQGISFEQYF,TGTGCCAGCAGTCCACAGGGGATTTCCTTCGAGCAGTACTTC
15,-,TRBV2,TRBJ2-2,TRBD1,CASSDQTGGGGELFF,TGTGCCAGCAGTGACCAGACAGGGGGTGGCGGGGAGCTGTTTTTT
14,-,TRBV5-1,TRBJ1-2,TRBD1,CASSAQTGGYGYTF,TGCGCCAGCAGCGCCCAGACAGGGGGCTATGGCTACACCTTC
15,-,TRBV7-2,TRBJ2-1,TRBD2,CASSSLPGGYNEQFF,TGTGCCAGCAGCTCTCTACCGGGAGGGTACAATGAGCAGTTCTTC
16,-,TRBV19,TRBJ2-1,-,CASTMPRGQSYNEQFF,TGTGCCAGTACCATGCCTAGGGGTCAGTCCTACAATGAGCAGTTCTTC
15,-,TRBV6-1,TRBJ1-4,-,CASSDPGKTNEKLFF,TGTGCCAGCAGTGACCCAGGGAAAACTAATGAAAAACTGTTTTTT
14,-,TRBV28,TRBJ2-4,TRBD1,CASTGTGELNIQYF,TGTGCCAGCACCGGGACAGGGGAGTTGAACATTCAGTACTTC
14,-,TRBV5-1,TRBJ2-2,TRBD1,CATKGQGASGELFF,TGCGCCACCAAGGGACAGGGGGCCAGCGGGGAGCTGTTTTTT